This is a list of T cell receptor beta chains from one sample in a study of blood T cells in healthy people across ages. TCRdb recomputed calls from the 5' RACE reads with MiXCR, one row per CDR3 protein. The sample has about 680,000 distinct CDR3 sequences; around half are singletons. The sample consisted of blood. The receptors shown here come from an older woman in good health. The CDR3 runs from the conserved cysteine through the conserved F or W. Fields, in order: J gene, V gene, CDR3 protein.

j_gene: TRBJ2-1
v_gene: TRBV2
CDR3aa: CASLQEKYNEQFF

j_gene: TRBJ2-7
v_gene: TRBV2
CDR3aa: CATLKTSGQLGPSYEQYF

j_gene: TRBJ2-5
v_gene: TRBV24-1
CDR3aa: CATSDGGRLQETQYF

j_gene: TRBJ2-3
v_gene: TRBV7-2
CDR3aa: CASSRGGASTDTQYF

j_gene: TRBJ2-1
v_gene: TRBV6-4
CDR3aa: CASSSAGGAGGEQFF

j_gene: TRBJ2-1
v_gene: TRBV28
CDR3aa: CASSLIQMSRNEQFF

j_gene: TRBJ1-4
v_gene: TRBV18
CDR3aa: CASSPLTATNEKLFF

j_gene: TRBJ2-5
v_gene: TRBV29-1
CDR3aa: CSVRPPRGSLQETQYF

j_gene: TRBJ2-2
v_gene: TRBV7-2
CDR3aa: CASSATGFTGELFF

j_gene: TRBJ1-6
v_gene: TRBV20-1
CDR3aa: CSARDLGHLTNSPLHF

j_gene: TRBJ2-5
v_gene: TRBV4-3
CDR3aa: CASSQDAGLGTEQYF

j_gene: TRBJ1-1
v_gene: TRBV20-1
CDR3aa: CSARPQGWGTEAFF

j_gene: TRBJ2-7
v_gene: TRBV28
CDR3aa: CASSLLTGVSYEQYF

j_gene: TRBJ2-7
v_gene: TRBV6-5
CDR3aa: CASSYSKYGQGSYEQYF

j_gene: TRBJ2-1
v_gene: TRBV5-1
CDR3aa: CASSTNGLAGNEQFF

j_gene: TRBJ1-1
v_gene: TRBV14
CDR3aa: CASRGGFTEAFF

j_gene: TRBJ2-7
v_gene: TRBV11-2
CDR3aa: CASSPAKWGGYEQYF

j_gene: TRBJ1-2
v_gene: TRBV18
CDR3aa: CASSPGVRNGYTF

j_gene: TRBJ1-6
v_gene: TRBV4-3
CDR3aa: CASSQDTNYNSPLHF

j_gene: TRBJ1-4
v_gene: TRBV2
CDR3aa: CASRVLWNEKLFF

j_gene: TRBJ1-6
v_gene: TRBV27
CDR3aa: CASSLGAASPLHF

j_gene: TRBJ2-3
v_gene: TRBV20-1
CDR3aa: CSARIPDTQYF

j_gene: TRBJ1-1
v_gene: TRBV2
CDR3aa: CASSENWLSTEAFF

j_gene: TRBJ2-5
v_gene: TRBV6-1
CDR3aa: CASSEIMGVSGETQYF

j_gene: TRBJ2-7
v_gene: TRBV20-1
CDR3aa: CSARLDSTYEQYF

j_gene: TRBJ2-1
v_gene: TRBV20-1
CDR3aa: CSARDRAVSSYNEQFF

j_gene: TRBJ2-5
v_gene: TRBV9
CDR3aa: CASSVGVSGGDLQETQYF

j_gene: TRBJ2-3
v_gene: TRBV4-2
CDR3aa: CASSQQTLASTDTQYF

j_gene: TRBJ2-6
v_gene: TRBV20-1
CDR3aa: CSAGQGALKGANVLTF

j_gene: .
v_gene: TRBV5-1
CDR3aa: CASSWTGNSGETQYF

j_gene: TRBJ2-1
v_gene: TRBV20-1
CDR3aa: CSALLAGVGNEQFF

j_gene: TRBJ2-4
v_gene: TRBV5-1
CDR3aa: CASSLAGTGENIQYF

j_gene: TRBJ2-4
v_gene: TRBV14
CDR3aa: CASSPFGIAKNIQYF

j_gene: TRBJ2-1
v_gene: TRBV7-9
CDR3aa: CASSPIGLAGNEQFF

j_gene: TRBJ2-7
v_gene: TRBV9
CDR3aa: CASSTGTGIHEQYF

j_gene: TRBJ1-2
v_gene: TRBV4-1
CDR3aa: CASSPPAAIRNYGYTF

j_gene: TRBJ2-5
v_gene: TRBV29-1
CDR3aa: CSVAPSGYNEQYF

j_gene: TRBJ1-2
v_gene: TRBV5-1
CDR3aa: CACSWDGQNYGYTF

j_gene: TRBJ2-1
v_gene: TRBV29-1
CDR3aa: CSVEGVYNEQFF

j_gene: TRBJ2-1
v_gene: TRBV6-2/TRBV6-3
CDR3aa: CASSFSGGSGNEQFF

j_gene: TRBJ2-7
v_gene: TRBV20-1
CDR3aa: CSAGPGQGNEQYF

j_gene: TRBJ1-2
v_gene: TRBV4-3
CDR3aa: CASSREAEGANYGYTF

j_gene: TRBJ2-1
v_gene: TRBV5-1
CDR3aa: CASSLVGSYNEQFF

j_gene: TRBJ1-1
v_gene: TRBV12-3/TRBV12-4
CDR3aa: CASSQDRPNTEAFF

j_gene: TRBJ2-5
v_gene: TRBV29-1
CDR3aa: CSVDQQGYETQYF

j_gene: .
v_gene: TRBV5-1
CDR3aa: CASSYTDSSYNEQYF

j_gene: TRBJ2-1
v_gene: TRBV20-1
CDR3aa: CSALSGSFNEQFF